The text below deals with one TCR beta chain. Its antigen is not known. The data derive from a study of cytomegalovirus exposure and HLA in healthy donors. Trimming stripped 5 bases from V and 5 bases from J, with 6 bases between. Germline V lookup: CDR1 SGHTA, CDR2 FQGTGA. The length of the CDR3 is 11 residues. Regarding the study as a whole: In a later analysis, TCR beta V- and J-gene trimming was associated with a missense DCLRE1C variant. Being productive about 87% or about 30% of the time was typical of most TCR beta V segments in an earlier analysis.

Everyone who donated was a healthy bone marrow donor. The PCR was carried out with 60 Vbeta primers and 13 Jbeta primers. Profiled with immunoSEQ multiplex PCR; TCRdb holds only in-frame clones, not every one. This sample carries around 140,000 clones, with about 1.4% going to the ten biggest clones. The receptor was isolated from a middle-aged woman in good health and CMV-seronegative. What was sequenced was PBMCs. The chain joins TRBV7-3 to TRBJ2-5, with D hard to call. The chain's CDR3 is CASSAGETQYF. The CDR3 DNA is TGTGCCAGCAGCGCCGGTGAGACCCAGTACTTC.